The sequence of this T cell receptor (beta chain) was determined in a study of cytomegalovirus exposure and HLA in healthy donors. At collection, donors were nominally healthy, but unrecorded immune exposures were probable. V lost 6 bases to trimming and J lost 0 bases; unmatched junction nucleotides: 11. This CDR3 comprises 17 residues. Germline CDR1 GTSNPN, CDR2 SVGIG (reference sequence). Use of 60 Vbeta and 13 Jbeta primers characterized the PCR. Clones were read by immunoSEQ multiplex PCR, and TCRdb kept only the in-frame ones, dropping some. The sample yields tens of thousands of clones, approximately 78% seen once. The table lists this clone with a count of one.

The V and J genes are TRBV30 and TRBJ1-6, with 7 bases that match TRBD1. The sequence derives from a woman in her twenties or thirties in good health and CMV-seronegative. The sequenced sample consisted of PBMCs. In DNA, the CDR3 is TGTGCCTGCCTTACTGGACAGGCGAGCTCCTATAATTCACCCCTCCACTTT. Translated, it gives CACLTGQASSYNSPLHF.